This T cell receptor (beta chain) was documented in a study of CD4 T cells in relation to SARS-CoV-2 and coronaviruses. Study-level background: Two subjects were Hispanic; patients were roughly 8 males and a handful of females.

Some clones are missing from TCRdb's copy, which holds only in-frame ones; the method was immunoSEQ multiplex PCR. Here the sample spans around 34,000 clones, around 74% being singletons. As regards this clone: Its antigen is unidentified.

Germline values: CDR1 MNHEY, CDR2 SVGAGI. Trimming took off 6 bases at V and 6 bases at J, with 11 bases between the two ends. CDR3 size: 13 residues. Specimen: memory CD4+ T cells from PBMCs, cultured in vitro. The clonotype originates from an adult with COVID-19. This rearrangement joins TRBV6-5 to TRBJ2-2; D possibly corresponds to TRBD1 (6 bases). CDR3 coding DNA: TGTGCCAGCAGAAGAGAGGGGGCCGGGGAGCTGTTTTTT. Residues: CASRREGAGELFF.